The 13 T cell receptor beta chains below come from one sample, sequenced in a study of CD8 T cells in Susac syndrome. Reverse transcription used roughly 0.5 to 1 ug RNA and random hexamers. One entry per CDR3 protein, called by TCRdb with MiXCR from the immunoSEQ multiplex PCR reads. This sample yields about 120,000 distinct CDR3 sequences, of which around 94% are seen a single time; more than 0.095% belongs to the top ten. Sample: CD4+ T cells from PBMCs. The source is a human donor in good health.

The CDR3 reads CASSDPVMEEKLFF. In DNA form, the CDR3 reads TGTGCCAGCAGTGACCCCGTCATGGAGGAAAAACTGTTTTTT. The V gene is TRBV2, the J gene TRBJ1-4; D ambiguous. Trimming left V 3 bases short and J 8 bases short, with 13 bases between. CDR3 length: 14 residues. Germline-derived CDR1 and CDR2 are SNHLY and FYNNEI.

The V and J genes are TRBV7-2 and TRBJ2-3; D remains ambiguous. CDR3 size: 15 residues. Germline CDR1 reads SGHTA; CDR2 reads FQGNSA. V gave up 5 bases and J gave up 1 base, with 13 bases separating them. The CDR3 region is CASSRAVGGTDTQYF. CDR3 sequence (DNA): TGTGCCAGCAGCCGCGCCGTGGGTGGCACAGATACGCAGTATTTT.

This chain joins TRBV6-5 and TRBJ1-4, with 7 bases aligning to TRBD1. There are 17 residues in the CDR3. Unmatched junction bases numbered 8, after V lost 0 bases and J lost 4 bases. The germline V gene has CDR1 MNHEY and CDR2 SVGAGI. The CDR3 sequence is CASSYSRRDSLNEKLFF. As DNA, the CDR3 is TGTGCCAGCAGTTACTCCCGAAGGGACAGCCTTAATGAAAAACTGTTTTTT.

CDR3 nucleotide sequence: TGTGCCAGCAGCCAAGAAAACCGATGGGACACTGAAGCTTTCTTT. It translates to CASSQENRWDTEAFF. The chain has TRBV3-1 and TRBJ1-1; no reliable D call. The V gene lost 0 bases and the J gene lost 3 bases, with 11 bases spanning the gap. This CDR3 has 15 amino acids. CDR1 is LGHDT and CDR2 is YNNKEL in the germline V gene (reference sequence).

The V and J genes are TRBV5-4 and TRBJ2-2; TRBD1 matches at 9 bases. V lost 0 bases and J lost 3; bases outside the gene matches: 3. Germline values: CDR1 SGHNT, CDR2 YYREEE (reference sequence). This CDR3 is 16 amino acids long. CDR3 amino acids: CASSLGGQGYTGELFF. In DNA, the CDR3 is TGTGCCAGCAGCTTGGGTGGACAGGGGTACACCGGGGAGCTGTTTTTT.

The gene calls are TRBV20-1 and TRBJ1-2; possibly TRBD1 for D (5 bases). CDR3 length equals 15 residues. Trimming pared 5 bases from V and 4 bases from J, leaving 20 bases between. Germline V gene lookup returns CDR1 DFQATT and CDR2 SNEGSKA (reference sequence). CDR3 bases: TGCAGTGCTCCCGCCGGTGGGGGGTTCCGCTATGGCTACACCTTC. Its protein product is CSAPAGGGFRYGYTF.

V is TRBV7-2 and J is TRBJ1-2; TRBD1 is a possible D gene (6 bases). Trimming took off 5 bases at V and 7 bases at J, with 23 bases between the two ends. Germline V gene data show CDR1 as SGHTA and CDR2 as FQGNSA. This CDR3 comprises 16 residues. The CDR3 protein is CASSPYAQGRSGGYTF. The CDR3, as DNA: TGTGCCAGCAGCCCCTATGCACAGGGAAGGTCTGGTGGCTACACCTTC.

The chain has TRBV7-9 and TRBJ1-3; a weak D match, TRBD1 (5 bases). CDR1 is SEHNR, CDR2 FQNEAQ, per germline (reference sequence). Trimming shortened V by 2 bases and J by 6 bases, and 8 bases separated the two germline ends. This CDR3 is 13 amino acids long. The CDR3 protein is CASSLRGSNTIYF. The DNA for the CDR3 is TGTGCCAGCAGCTTAAGGGGATCAAACACCATATATTTT.

The CDR3: CASSYTGTFNTGELFF. CDR3 nucleotide sequence: TGTGCCAGCAGCTACACCGGGACTTTTAACACCGGGGAGCTGTTTTTT. V is TRBV4-2 and J is TRBJ2-2; TRBD2 is a possible D gene (6 bases). The CDR3 runs 16 residues. V was cut by 5 bases and J by 2 bases, with 15 bases left in between. Germline CDR1 LGHNA, CDR2 YNFKEQ.

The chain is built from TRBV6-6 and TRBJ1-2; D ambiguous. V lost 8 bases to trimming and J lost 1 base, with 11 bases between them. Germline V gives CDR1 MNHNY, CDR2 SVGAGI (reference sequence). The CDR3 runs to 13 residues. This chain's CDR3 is CASAEGYNYGYTF. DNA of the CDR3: TGTGCCAGCGCGGAGGGCTATAACTATGGCTACACCTTC.

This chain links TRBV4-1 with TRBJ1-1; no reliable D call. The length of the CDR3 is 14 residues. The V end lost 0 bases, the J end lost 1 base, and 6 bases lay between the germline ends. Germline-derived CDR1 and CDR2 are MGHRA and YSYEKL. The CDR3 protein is CASSQDIENTEAFF. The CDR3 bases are TGCGCCAGCAGCCAAGATATTGAGAACACTGAAGCTTTCTTT.

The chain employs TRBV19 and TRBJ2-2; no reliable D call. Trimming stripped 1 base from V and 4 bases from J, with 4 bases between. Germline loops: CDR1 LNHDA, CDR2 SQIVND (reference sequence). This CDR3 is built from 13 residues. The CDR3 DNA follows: TGTGCCAGTAGTATAGTGGGCACCGGGGAGCTGTTTTTT. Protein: CASSIVGTGELFF. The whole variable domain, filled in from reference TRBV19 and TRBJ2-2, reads DGGITQSPKYLFRKEGQNVTLSCEQNLNHDAMYWYRQDPGQGLRLIYYSQIVNDFQKGDIAEGYSVSREKKESFPLTVTSAQKNPTAFYLCASSIVGTGELFFGEGSRLTVL.

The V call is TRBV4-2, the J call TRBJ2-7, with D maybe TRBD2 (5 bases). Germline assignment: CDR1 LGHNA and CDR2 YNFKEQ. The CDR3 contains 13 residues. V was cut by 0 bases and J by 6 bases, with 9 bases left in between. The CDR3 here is CASSQDWLAEQYF. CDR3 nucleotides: TGTGCCAGCAGCCAAGATTGGCTAGCCGAGCAGTACTTC.